Listed below are T cell receptor beta chains from one sample, sequenced in a study of T cell repertoires in cytomegalovirus infection. MiXCR was run by TCRdb on the reads, yielding one entry per CDR3 protein. The table has under 300,000 distinct CDR3 sequences, roughly a fifth seen once. Antigens of these TCRs are unknown. The sample consisted of cultured PBMCs, taken from culture after CMV antigen stimulation. Receptors were obtained from a human donor in good health (CMV status not recorded). Some clones in this sample may be carry-over from other donors' samples. The CDR3 runs from the conserved cysteine through the conserved F or W. The D gene is left open where the match is weak. The size field is filled for only some rows; it gives once, few, many or a size class.

>TRBJ2-3|TRBV7-2|TRBD2|-
TGTGCCAGCAGGTTCCCAGGACTAGCGAGCACAGATACGCAGTATTTT
CASRFPGLASTDTQYF
>TRBJ2-5|TRBV28|TRBD2|many
TGTGCCAGCAGTTTGATGGGGACTAGCGGGACCGAGACCCAGTACTTC
CASSLMGTSGTETQYF
>TRBJ1-5|TRBV12-3/TRBV12-4|TRBD1|-
TGTGCCAGCAGCCAGACAGGGGTAAGGCAGCCCCAGCATTTT
CASSQTGVRQPQHF
>TRBJ2-3|TRBV7-7|TRBD2|-
TGTGCTAGCAGCGAATTAGCGGGAGAGATCACAGATACGCAGTATTTT
CASSELAGEITDTQYF
>TRBJ2-2|TRBV19|-|-
TGTGCCAGTAGTATGGATAGCGGAAGCTACACCGGGGAGCTGTTTTTT
CASSMDSGSYTGELFF
>TRBJ1-2|TRBV6-6|-|-
TGTGCCAGCAGTTACTCTGGTGGGGCATCTAACTATGGCTACACCTTC
CASSYSGGASNYGYTF
>TRBJ2-1|TRBV6-1|TRBD2|many
TGTGCCAGCAGCTCGACTGGGAGGGGAGTGAATGAGCAGTTCTTC
CASSSTGRGVNEQFF
>TRBJ2-3|TRBV6-1|-|many
TGTGCCAGCAGACCACCCGGGTTACAGAACTTAGATACGCAGTATTTT
CASRPPGLQNLDTQYF
>TRBJ2-1|TRBV27|-|few
TGTGCCAGCAGTTTAGATACAGGAGGGGCTGAGCAGTTCTTC
CASSLDTGGAEQFF
>TRBJ2-7|TRBV4-2|TRBD1|few
TGTGCCAGCAGCCAAGAGGAGAAGGGGGCGAGCTACGAGCAGTACTTC
CASSQEEKGASYEQYF
>TRBJ2-5|TRBV27|-|many
TGTGCCAGCACCTCGACTTCTAGGACCCAGTACTTC
CASTSTSRTQYF
>TRBJ2-2|TRBV5-4|-|many
TGTGCCAGCAGCTTACAGGGAGGCACCGGGGAGCTGTTTTTT
CASSLQGGTGELFF
>TRBJ1-6|TRBV7-9|TRBD1|few
TGTGCCAGCAGCCCCCGGGACAGGGTAGTTTCACCCCTCCACTTT
CASSPRDRVVSPLHF
>TRBJ1-5|TRBV24-1|-|-
TGTGCCACCAGTGATACAGGTAGCAATCAGCCCCAGCATTTT
CATSDTGSNQPQHF
>TRBJ1-5|TRBV19|-|-
TGTGCCAGTACCCAAGGGAACAGCGGGCCCCAGCATTTT
CASTQGNSGPQHF
>TRBJ2-7|TRBV5-5|TRBD1|-
TGTGCCAGCAGCGCGGACAGGGCGATCTACGAGCAGTACTTC
CASSADRAIYEQYF
>TRBJ2-3|TRBV14|-|once
TGTGCCAGCAGCCCTTTTGGGGGGGCTACAGATACGCAGTATTTT
CASSPFGGATDTQYF
>TRBJ1-1|TRBV20-1|-|-
TGCAGTGCTAGACAGGGGAGTAGTAGCACTGAAGCTTTCTTT
CSARQGSSSTEAFF
>TRBJ2-7|TRBV7-6|TRBD1|many
TGTGCCAGCCGACAGGGGGCCGGGTACGAGCAGTACTTC
CASRQGAGYEQYF
>TRBJ2-7|TRBV6-5|TRBD2|-
TGTGCCAGCAGTTACGGGGGGGTCCTTTTCTACGAGCAGTACTTC
CASSYGGVLFYEQYF
>TRBJ1-2|TRBV20-1|-|-
TGCAGTGCTACGGGGGAGGACTATGGCTACACCTTC
CSATGEDYGYTF
>TRBJ1-3|TRBV7-9|-|-
TGTGCCAGCAGCTTATCGTCCGTAACGGGGGGAAACACCATATATTTT
CASSLSSVTGGNTIYF
>TRBJ2-1|TRBV5-1|TRBD2|few
TGCGCCAGCAGCTTGGGCGGGAGATACAATGAGCAGTTCTTC
CASSLGGRYNEQFF
>TRBJ2-5|TRBV7-6|-|many
TGTGCCAGCAGCCTACCTTATGAGACCCAGTACTTC
CASSLPYETQYF
>TRBJ2-1|TRBV19|-|-
TGTGCCAGTAGTATGTCCCGGGCTGACAATGAGCAGTTCTTC
CASSMSRADNEQFF
>TRBJ2-1|TRBV5-6|TRBD1|few
TGTGCCACCTCGACAAACAAAATAAACAGGGGCTTCGAGCAGTTCTTC
CATSTNKINRGFEQFF
>TRBJ1-1|TRBV7-2|TRBD1|few
TGTGCCAGCAGCCGTGACAGGGTCCAAGCTTTCTTT
CASSRDRVQAFF
>TRBJ2-7|TRBV7-2|TRBD1|many
TGTGCCAGCAGCGGGAGGGCGGGACAGGGGTCCTACGAGCAGTACTTC
CASSGRAGQGSYEQYF
>TRBJ1-2|TRBV6-1|-|few
TGTGCCAGCAGCCCTGATGGGGGAGACCAATATGGCTACACCTTC
CASSPDGGDQYGYTF
>TRBJ2-3|TRBV20-1|-|-
TGCAGTGCGCCTGGACCTTTGAGGGCGCGCACAGATACGCAGTATTTT
CSAPGPLRARTDTQYF
>TRBJ2-7|TRBV19|TRBD1|few
TGTGCCAGTAGTACCCGGGACAGGGGACCCTACGAGCAGTACTTC
CASSTRDRGPYEQYF
>TRBJ2-1|TRBV11-1|-|few
TGTGCCAGCAGCTTTGCTACCTACAATGAGCAGTTCTTC
CASSFATYNEQFF
>TRBJ1-5|TRBV6-1|-|many
TGTGCCAGCAGAAGACAGATCAATCAGCCCCAGCATTTT
CASRRQINQPQHF
>TRBJ2-1|TRBV12-3/TRBV12-4|-|many
TGTGCCAGCAGTTTAAACCTACTACACAAACTTGGGCAGTTCTTC
CASSLNLLHKLGQFF
>TRBJ1-2|TRBV7-2|TRBD1|many
TGTGCCAGCAAGAGGATACAGGGGAGCGTGCGAGGCTACACCTTC
CASKRIQGSVRGYTF
>TRBJ1-1|TRBV19|-|few
TGTGCCAGTAGTATAGAGGAGGGGCCATACACTGAAGCTTTCTTT
CASSIEEGPYTEAFF
>TRBJ2-3|TRBV6-5|TRBD2|few
TGTGCCAGCAGTTACTCCGGACTAGCGGGACGGACAGATACGCAGTATTTT
CASSYSGLAGRTDTQYF
>TRBJ2-4|TRBV4-1|-|-
TGCGCCAGCAGCCAAGACAGTAGGGGGACCTGGGTTCAGGACATTCAGTACTTC
CASSQDSRGTWVQDIQYF
>TRBJ2-3|TRBV28|TRBD2|few
TGTGCCAGCAGAGCCCAGCCGGGACTAGCGGGAGGGGCAGATACGCAGTATTTT
CASRAQPGLAGGADTQYF
>TRBJ2-1|TRBV6-1|-|-
TGTGCCAGCACCCAGACAGTACCCTCCTACAATGAGCAGTTCTTC
CASTQTVPSYNEQFF
>TRBJ1-2|TRBV18|-|-
TGTGCCAGCTCACCTTATCGATACTCAACTAACTATGGCTACACCTTC
CASSPYRYSTNYGYTF
>TRBJ1-6|TRBV4-1|-|-
TGCGCCAGCAGCCAAGTGGCGTCACCCCTCCACTTT
CASSQVASPLHF
>TRBJ2-5|TRBV7-6|-|-
TGTGCCAGCAGCCTAGGACCAACGGAGACCCAGTACTTC
CASSLGPTETQYF
>TRBJ2-1|TRBV20-1|TRBD2|few
TGCAGTGCTAGAGACCCGGGACTAGATTACAATGAGCAGTTCTTC
CSARDPGLDYNEQFF
>TRBJ2-1|TRBV7-2|TRBD2|many
TGTGCCAGCAGCTTGGACTCGGCGGGAGGTCTCAATGAGCAGTTCTTC
CASSLDSAGGLNEQFF
>TRBJ2-1|TRBV30|TRBD2|-
TGTGCCTGGAGTGTACTAGCGGGAAAGTTCTTC
CAWSVLAGKFF